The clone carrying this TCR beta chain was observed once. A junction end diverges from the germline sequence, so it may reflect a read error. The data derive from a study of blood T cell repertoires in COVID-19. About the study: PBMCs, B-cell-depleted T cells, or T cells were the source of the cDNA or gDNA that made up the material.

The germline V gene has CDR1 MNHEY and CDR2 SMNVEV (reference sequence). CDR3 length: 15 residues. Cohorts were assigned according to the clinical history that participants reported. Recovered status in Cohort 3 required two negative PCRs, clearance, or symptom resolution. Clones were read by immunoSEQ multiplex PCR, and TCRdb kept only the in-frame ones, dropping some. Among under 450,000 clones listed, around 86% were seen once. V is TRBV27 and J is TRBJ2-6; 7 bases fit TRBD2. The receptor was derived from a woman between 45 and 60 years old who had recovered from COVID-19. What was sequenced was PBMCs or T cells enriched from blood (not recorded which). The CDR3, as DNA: TGTGTCAGCACCCAGGGAGGGACTGGGGCCAACGTCCTGACTTTC. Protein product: CVSTQGGTGANVLTF. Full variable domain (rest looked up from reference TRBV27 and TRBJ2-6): EAQVTQNPRYLITVTGKKLTVTCSQNMNHEYMSWYRQDPGLGLRQIYYSMNVEVTDKGDVPEGYKVSRKEKRNFPLILESPSPNQTSLYFCVSTQGGTGANVLTFGAGSRLTVL.